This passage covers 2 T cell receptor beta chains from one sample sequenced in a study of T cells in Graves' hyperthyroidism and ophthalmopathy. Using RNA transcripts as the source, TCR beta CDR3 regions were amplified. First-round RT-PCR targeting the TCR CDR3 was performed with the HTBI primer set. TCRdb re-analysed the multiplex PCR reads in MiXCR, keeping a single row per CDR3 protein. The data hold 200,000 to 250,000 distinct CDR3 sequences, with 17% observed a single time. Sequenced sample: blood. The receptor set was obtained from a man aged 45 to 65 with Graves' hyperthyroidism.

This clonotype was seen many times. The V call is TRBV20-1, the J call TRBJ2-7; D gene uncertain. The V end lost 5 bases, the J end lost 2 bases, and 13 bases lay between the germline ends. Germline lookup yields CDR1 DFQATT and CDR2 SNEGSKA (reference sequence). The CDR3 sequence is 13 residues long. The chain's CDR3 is CSAQAGKTYEQYF. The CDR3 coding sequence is TGCAGTGCTCAGGCAGGCAAAACCTACGAGCAGTACTTC.

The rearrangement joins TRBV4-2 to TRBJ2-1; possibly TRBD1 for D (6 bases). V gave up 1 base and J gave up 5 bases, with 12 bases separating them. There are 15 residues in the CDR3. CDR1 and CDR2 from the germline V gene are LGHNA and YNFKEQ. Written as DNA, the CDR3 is TGTGCCAGCAGCCAAGGAAAGGGGGTCGACAATGAGCAGTTCTTC. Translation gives CASSQGKGVDNEQFF.